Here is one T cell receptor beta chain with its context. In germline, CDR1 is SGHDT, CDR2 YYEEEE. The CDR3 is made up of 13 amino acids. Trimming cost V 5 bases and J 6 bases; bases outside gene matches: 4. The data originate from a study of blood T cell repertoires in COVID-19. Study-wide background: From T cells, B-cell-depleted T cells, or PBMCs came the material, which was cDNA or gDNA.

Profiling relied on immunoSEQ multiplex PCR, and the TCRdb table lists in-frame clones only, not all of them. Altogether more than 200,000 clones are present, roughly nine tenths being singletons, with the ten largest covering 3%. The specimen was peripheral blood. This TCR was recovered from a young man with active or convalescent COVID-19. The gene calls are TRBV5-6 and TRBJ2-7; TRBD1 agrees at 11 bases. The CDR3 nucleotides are TGTGCCAGCAGTTCCGGGACAGGGGGCGAGCAGTACTTC. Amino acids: CASSSGTGGEQYF.